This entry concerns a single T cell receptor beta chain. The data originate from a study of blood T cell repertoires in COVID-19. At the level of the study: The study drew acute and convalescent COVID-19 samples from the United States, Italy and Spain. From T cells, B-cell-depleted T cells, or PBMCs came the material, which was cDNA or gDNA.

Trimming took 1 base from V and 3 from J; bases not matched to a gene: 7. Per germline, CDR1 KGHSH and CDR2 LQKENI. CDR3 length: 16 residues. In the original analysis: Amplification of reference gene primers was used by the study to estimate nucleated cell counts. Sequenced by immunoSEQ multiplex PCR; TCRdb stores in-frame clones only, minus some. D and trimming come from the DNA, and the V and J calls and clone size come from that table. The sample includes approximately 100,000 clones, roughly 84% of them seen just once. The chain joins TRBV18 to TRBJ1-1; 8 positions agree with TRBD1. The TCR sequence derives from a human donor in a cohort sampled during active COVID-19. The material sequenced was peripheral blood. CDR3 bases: TGTGCCAGCTCACCACGGCAGGGGGCTAGCGACACTGAAGCTTTCTTT. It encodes CASSPRQGASDTEAFF.